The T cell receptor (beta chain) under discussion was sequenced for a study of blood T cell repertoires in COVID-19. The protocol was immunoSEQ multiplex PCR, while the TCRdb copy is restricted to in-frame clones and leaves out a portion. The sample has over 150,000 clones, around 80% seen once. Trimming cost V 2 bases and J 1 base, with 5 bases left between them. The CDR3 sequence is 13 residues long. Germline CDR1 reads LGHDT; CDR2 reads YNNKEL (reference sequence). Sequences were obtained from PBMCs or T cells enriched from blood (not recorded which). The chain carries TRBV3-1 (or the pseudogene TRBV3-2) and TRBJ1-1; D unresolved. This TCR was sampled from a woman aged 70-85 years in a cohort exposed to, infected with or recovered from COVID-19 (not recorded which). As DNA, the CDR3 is TGTGCCAGCAGCCAACTAGAGAACACTGAAGCTTTCTTT. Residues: CASSQLENTEAFF.